These 7 T cell receptor beta chains came from one sample sequenced in a study of control samples from healthy donors and cancer patients. Sequenced by immunoSEQ multiplex PCR; TCRdb stores in-frame clones only, minus some. The sample holds 350,000 to 450,000 clones, 75% to 95% seen once. The sequencing sample was made of PBMCs. The receptors stem from a man aged 40-49 years with head and neck cancer.

This clone appeared a single time. The V and J genes are TRBV30 and TRBJ2-3; 9 nucleotides line up with TRBD2. Looked up from germline, CDR1 is GTSNPN and CDR2 is SVGIG (reference sequence). The CDR3 totals 16 residues. V lost 2 bases and J lost 4; bases outside the gene matches: 10. This CDR3 is CAWSPGASGIADTQYF. The CDR3 DNA follows: TGTGCCTGGAGTCCTGGGGCTAGCGGGATAGCAGATACGCAGTATTTT.

The genes are TRBV10-1 and TRBJ1-4; a possible D gene is TRBD1 (6 bases). Germline lookup yields CDR1 WNHNN and CDR2 SYGVQD (reference sequence). The CDR3 has 19 amino acids. Trimming stripped 8 bases from V and 2 bases from J, with 27 bases between. CDR3 in amino acids: CASPPRIGGASTTNEKLFF. The CDR3 DNA reads as TGCGCCAGCCCTCCTAGGATCGGGGGCGCGAGCACTACTAATGAAAAACTGTTTTTT.

The V gene is TRBV29-1, the J gene TRBJ2-2, with a tentative D call TRBD2 (5 bases). In germline, CDR1 is SQVTM, CDR2 ANQGSEA. The CDR3 sequence is 15 residues long. V was cut by 4 bases and J by 0 bases, with 12 bases left in between. The DNA for the CDR3 is TGCAGCGTTGGTAAAAGGACTGCGAACACCGGGGAGCTGTTTTTT. Residues: CSVGKRTANTGELFF.

V is TRBV28 and J is TRBJ2-1; TRBD1 might be the D (5 bases). In germline, CDR1 is MDHEN, CDR2 SYDVKM. V was shortened by 6 bases and J by 4 bases, with 10 bases between the two germline ends. This CDR3 comprises 13 residues. CDR3 sequence reads: CASSLRAYNEQFF. In DNA, the CDR3 is TGTGCCAGCAGCCTCAGGGCTTACAATGAGCAGTTCTTC.

This chain links TRBV5-1 with TRBJ2-1, with 8 bases identical to TRBD2. The V gene's germline CDR1 is SGHRS and CDR2 YFSETQ. The CDR3 spans 15 residues. The trim removed 4 bases at V and 5 bases at J, leaving 8 bases unmatched. The CDR3 DNA sequence: TGCGCCAGCAGCCTCACCGGGACTAGAGACAATGAGCAGTTCTTC. This codes for CASSLTGTRDNEQFF.

The chain carries TRBV2 and TRBJ1-6, with unresolved D. Germline-derived CDR1 and CDR2 are SNHLY and FYNNEI. CDR3 length equals 15 residues. V shed 2 bases and J shed 0 bases, with 5 bases lying between them. As DNA, the CDR3 is TGTGCCAGCAGTGAATTGAGCTCCTATAATTCACCCCTCCACTTT. Protein sequence: CASSELSSYNSPLHF.

V and J are TRBV27 and TRBJ2-7, with 7 bases matching TRBD2. This CDR3 spans 17 amino acids. Germline CDR1 is MNHEY and CDR2 is SMNVEV (reference sequence). V was pared by 3 bases and J by 7 bases, with 18 bases of the junction left unmatched. The DNA of the CDR3 is TGTGCCAGCAGTTTCCGCCCCGGGGGGACCGCCCTAAGTGAGCAGTACTTC. This gives the protein CASSFRPGGTALSEQYF.